The 21 T cell receptor beta chains in this list originate from one sample, sequenced in a study of blood T cell repertoires in COVID-19. Clones were sequenced by immunoSEQ multiplex PCR, and TCRdb holds only the in-frame ones, with some missing. The sample contains 150,000 or so clones, about nine tenths of which appear only once. The specimen sequenced was peripheral blood. Every receptor here comes from a man aged 55 to 69 with acute or convalescent COVID-19.

This chain joins TRBV24-1 and TRBJ2-2; TRBD1 might be the D (6 bases). The germline CDR1 and CDR2 sequences are KGHDR and SFDVKD. Trimming took 4 bases from V and 2 from J, leaving 13 bases between them. This CDR3 contains 16 residues. CDR3 bases: TGTGCCACCAGTGAGCCGGGACACATAAACACCGGGGAGCTGTTTTTT. This encodes CATSEPGHINTGELFF.

The chain has TRBV19 and TRBJ1-1, with 8 bases fitting TRBD1. Germline V CDR1 and CDR2: LNHDA, SQIVND (reference sequence). Trimming cost V 4 bases and J 1 base; bases outside gene matches: 5. CDR3 length: 15 amino acids. CDR3 in DNA: TGTGCCAGTAGTAGTCCCGGGACAGGGAACACTGAAGCTTTCTTT. The encoded protein is CASSSPGTGNTEAFF.

The chain recombines TRBV20-1 with TRBJ2-2; 7 positions match TRBD2. J was trimmed by 0 bases and V by 3 bases; bases with no gene match: 1. The CDR3 contains 14 residues. Germline V gene sequence: CDR1 DFQATT, CDR2 SNEGSKA (reference sequence). For the CDR3, the DNA is TGCAGTGCTAGTCGGGGGGCGAACACCGGGGAGCTGTTTTTT. Protein: CSASRGANTGELFF.

CDR3 coding DNA: TGTGCCAGCTCACCTCGAGGACAGGGGCCGGCGGGAAACACAGATACGCAGTATTTT. It specifies CASSPRGQGPAGNTDTQYF. The chain is built from TRBV18 and TRBJ2-3, with TRBD1 matching 9 bases. The germline CDR1 and CDR2 sequences are KGHSH and LQKENI. The CDR3 consists of 19 residues. Losses at the gene ends were 3 bases for V and 2 bases for J; bases not matched to a gene: 15.

This sequence joins TRBV12-5 and TRBJ1-5, with TRBD1 as a possible D gene (5 bases). The germline V and J ends were trimmed by 0 bases and 6 bases, with 12 bases remaining between them. The CDR3 loop spans 15 amino acids. The germline V gene has CDR1 LGHNT and CDR2 FRNRAP. Written as DNA, the CDR3 is TGTGCTAGTGGTTTGGTACTTTCAGGGTCTCAGCCCCAGCATTTT. This gives the protein CASGLVLSGSQPQHF.

A single count supports this clone. The chain joins TRBV19 to TRBJ1-2; D unresolved. CDR1 and CDR2 (germline): LNHDA, SQIVND (reference sequence). The CDR3 extends over 17 amino acids. Trimming took 1 base from V and 2 from J, leaving 17 bases between them. CDR3 bases: TGTGCCAGTAGTATAGTACTCAGGCAGGCTGGAAACTATGGCTACACCTTC. Residues: CASSIVLRQAGNYGYTF. Full variable domain (remainder filled in from reference TRBV19 and TRBJ1-2): DGGITQSPKYLFRKEGQNVTLSCEQNLNHDAMYWYRQDPGQGLRLIYYSQIVNDFQKGDIAEGYSVSREKKESFPLTVTSAQKNPTAFYLCASSIVLRQAGNYGYTFGSGTRLTVV.

V is TRBV15 and J is TRBJ2-5; D gene ambiguous. The V end was cut by 0 bases, the J end by 2 bases, with 10 bases between. Germline-derived CDR1 and CDR2 are LNHNV and YYDKDF (reference sequence). This CDR3 contains 15 residues. The CDR3 loop is CATSRESRFQETQYF. The CDR3 DNA is TGTGCCACCAGCAGAGAATCGAGGTTTCAAGAGACCCAGTACTTC.

The chain is built from TRBV6-6 and TRBJ2-5; the D gene is possibly TRBD1 (6 bases). Germline-derived CDR1 and CDR2 are MNHNY and SVGAGI (reference sequence). Trimming cost V 1 base and J 4 bases, with 10 bases left between them. The CDR3 runs to 14 residues. The CDR3 DNA reads TGTGCCAGCAGTTACTTGGGGGCGGGAGAGACCCAGTACTTC. Its translation: CASSYLGAGETQYF.

The chain employs TRBV5-1 and TRBJ2-3; the D gene is possibly TRBD2 (6 bases). The CDR3 is made up of 13 amino acids. The V gene's germline CDR1 is SGHRS and CDR2 YFSETQ. Deletions cut 3 bases from V and 7 bases from J, with 12 bases between. The CDR3 loop reads CASSYGTGNTQYF. The CDR3 region has the DNA TGCGCCAGCAGCTACGGGACTGGGAATACGCAGTATTTT. Full variable domain (remainder filled in from reference TRBV5-1 and TRBJ2-3): KAGVTQTPRYLIKTRGQQVTLSCSPISGHRSVSWYQQTPGQGLQFLFEYFSETQRNKGNFPGRFSGRQFSNSRSEMNVSTLELGDSALYLCASSYGTGNTQYFGPGTRLTVL.

The rearrangement joins TRBV30 to TRBJ1-4; 8 nucleotides match TRBD1. This CDR3 region has 14 residues. V trimming: 1 base; J trimming: 8 bases; junction bases outside the gene matches: 6. Germline V CDR1 and CDR2: GTSNPN, SVGIG (reference sequence). The CDR3 region has the DNA TGTGCCTGGAGTGAGTGGACAGGGAACGAAAAACTGTTTTTT. Translation gives CAWSEWTGNEKLFF.

The rearrangement links TRBV14 to TRBJ2-7; 7 positions agree with TRBD1. V lost 0 bases and J lost 7; bases outside the gene matches: 6. This CDR3 has 14 amino acids. Germline CDR1 reads SGHDN; CDR2 reads FVKESK. CDR3: CASSQDWDRQEQYF. For the CDR3, the DNA is TGTGCCAGCAGCCAAGATTGGGACAGACAAGAGCAGTACTTC.

In DNA, the CDR3 is TGCGCCAGCAGCGCGGAGGGGCTCCATACGGCAGATACGCAGTATTTT. Its protein is CASSAEGLHTADTQYF. This chain links TRBV5-1 with TRBJ2-3; weak D call: TRBD2 (6 bases). Deletions cut 4 bases from V and 4 bases from J, with 19 bases between. In germline, CDR1 is SGHRS, CDR2 YFSETQ. The CDR3 extends over 16 amino acids.

The rearrangement links TRBV5-8 to TRBJ1-5, with 10 bases matching TRBD1. The V and J ends lost 3 bases and 5 bases, in that order; junction bases with no gene match: 11. Germline values: CDR1 SGHTS, CDR2 YDEGEE. The CDR3 has 17 residues. The CDR3 DNA sequence: TGTGCCAGCAGCTCGGGACAGGGGAAAGCCAGAGATCAGCCCCAGCATTTT. Translating gives CASSSGQGKARDQPQHF.

The chain recombines TRBV7-9 with TRBJ2-2; D possibly corresponds to TRBD1 (6 bases). Germline V CDR1 and CDR2: SEHNR, FQNEAQ (reference sequence). Trimming removed 6 bases from V and 7 bases from J, with 18 bases in between. The CDR3 is made up of 15 amino acids. The CDR3, as DNA: TGTGCCAGCAGGTACCGGGACACCTTGATCGGGGAGCTGTTTTTT. It yields the protein CASRYRDTLIGELFF. Based on the CDR3 plus reference TRBV7-9 and TRBJ2-2, the full variable domain is DTGVSQNPRHKITKRGQNVTFRCDPISEHNRLYWYRQTLGQGPEFLTYFQNEAQLEKSRLLSDRFSAERPKGSFSTLEIQRTEQGDSAMYLCASRYRDTLIGELFFGEGSRLTVL.

The chain has TRBV27 and TRBJ2-7, with unresolved D. V shed 2 bases and J shed 1 base, with 9 bases lying between them. The CDR3 covers 14 residues. CDR1 and CDR2 (germline): MNHEY, SMNVEV (reference sequence). The CDR3 spells CASSLRQDSYEQYF. The CDR3 nucleotides are TGTGCCAGCAGTTTACGGCAGGATTCCTACGAGCAGTACTTC.

The sample holds a few counts of this clone. The chain recombines TRBV24-1 with TRBJ2-4, with TRBD1 matching over 10 bases. Germline V gives CDR1 KGHDR, CDR2 SFDVKD. V was pared by 4 bases and J by 9 bases, with 8 bases of the junction left unmatched. The CDR3 is 15 amino acids. CDR3: CATSDSGQGISIQYF. Written as DNA, the CDR3 is TGTGCCACCAGTGACTCGGGACAGGGGATCAGCATTCAGTACTTC.

The rearrangement links TRBV19 to TRBJ1-2, with 7 bases fitting TRBD1. With 6 bases clipped from V and 7 bases from J, the junction kept 8 bases outside the gene matches. The length of the CDR3 is 13 residues. The germline V gene has CDR1 LNHDA and CDR2 SQIVND (reference sequence). CDR3 coding DNA: TGTGCCAGTAGCGGACAGGTGGAGGGTGGCTACACCTTC. Protein product: CASSGQVEGGYTF.

This clone has only a few counts. The chain is built from TRBV4-1 and TRBJ1-4; a weak D match, TRBD1 (5 bases). Trimming removed 4 bases from V and 5 bases from J, with 11 bases in between. The germline gives CDR1 MGHRA, CDR2 YSYEKL. The CDR3 has 14 residues. The CDR3 loop reads CASSPTSGNEKLFF. The CDR3 DNA reads TGCGCCAGCAGCCCGACCTCAGGGAATGAAAAACTGTTTTTT.

This chain uses TRBV10-3 with TRBJ2-1, with 8 bases lining up with TRBD2. Germline V gives CDR1 ENHRY, CDR2 SYGVKD. CDR3 size: 16 residues. Trimming took 4 bases from V and 4 from J; bases not matched to a gene: 9. This CDR3 is CAISALTSGRYNEQFF. CDR3 bases: TGTGCCATCAGTGCCTTAACTAGCGGCCGATACAATGAGCAGTTCTTC.

This chain joins TRBV29-1 and TRBJ2-7, with 11 bases aligning to TRBD1. Germline V CDR1 and CDR2: SQVTM, ANQGSEA. V was pared by 6 bases and J by 6 bases, with 7 bases of the junction left unmatched. The CDR3 contains 13 residues. The CDR3, as DNA: TGCAGCGTACGGACAGGGGGCTTCGGCGAGCAGTACTTC. Protein product: CSVRTGGFGEQYF.

The rearrangement links TRBV7-8 to TRBJ1-3, with TRBD1 as a possible D gene (5 bases). Germline V gene data show CDR1 as SGHVS and CDR2 as FQNEAQ. V dropped 5 bases and J dropped 0 bases, with 14 bases sitting between them. The CDR3 is 16 residues long. The CDR3 DNA reads TGTGCCAGCAGCGTAGATACAGGCCGCTCTGGAAACACCATATATTTT. Amino acid sequence: CASSVDTGRSGNTIYF. Together with reference TRBV7-8 and TRBJ1-3, the CDR3 gives the full variable domain: GAGVSQSPRYKVAKRGQDVALRCDPISGHVSLFWYQQALGQGPEFLTYFQNEAQLDKSGLPSDRFFAERPEGSVSTLKIQRTQQEDSAVYLCASSVDTGRSGNTIYFGEGSWLTVV.